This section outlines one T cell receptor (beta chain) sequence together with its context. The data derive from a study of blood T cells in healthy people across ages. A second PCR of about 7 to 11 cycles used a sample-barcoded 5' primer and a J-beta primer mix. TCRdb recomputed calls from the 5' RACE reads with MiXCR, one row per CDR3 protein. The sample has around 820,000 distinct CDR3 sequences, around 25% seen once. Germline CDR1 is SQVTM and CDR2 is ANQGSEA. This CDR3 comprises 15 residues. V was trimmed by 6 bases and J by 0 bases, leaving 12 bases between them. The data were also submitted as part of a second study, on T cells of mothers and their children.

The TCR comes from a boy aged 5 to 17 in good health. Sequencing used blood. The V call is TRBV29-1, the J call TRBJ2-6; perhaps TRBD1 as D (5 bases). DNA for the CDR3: TGCAGCGTGATGACAGCGAGCTCTGGGGCCAACGTCCTGACTTTC. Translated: CSVMTASSGANVLTF.